Listed below are T cell receptor beta chains from one sample, sequenced in a study of long-term antiretroviral therapy in people with HIV. Data came from immunoSEQ multiplex PCR; TCRdb stores just in-frame clones and leaves some out. The data contain about 10,000 clones, roughly four fifths of them seen just once; the ten biggest clones take up about 15%. The material sequenced was unsorted PBMCs, taken 0.7 years after starting antiretroviral therapy. The receptors were gathered from a man aged 35-49 years with HIV. CDR3s include the opening cysteine and the closing phenylalanine or tryptophan. The order of the fields is CDR3 protein, V gene, clone size, J gene. Expanded clones get a size class; other rows say once, few or many, or leave the size out.

CDR3: CASSTHISTYEQYF
V: TRBV19
size: few
J: TRBJ2-7

CDR3: CASSGQGGPDTQYF
V: TRBV6-4
size: medium-sized
J: TRBJ2-3

CDR3: CASIYQETQYF
V: TRBV19
size: NA
J: TRBJ2-5

CDR3: CASSLSGYYEQYF
V: TRBV7-2
size: NA
J: TRBJ2-7

CDR3: CASSPWGQRGTDTQYF
V: TRBV28
size: NA
J: TRBJ2-3

CDR3: CSVGLGQGFFDEQFF
V: TRBV29-1
size: NA
J: TRBJ2-1

CDR3: CASSVGGTTGNTIYF
V: TRBV9
size: NA
J: TRBJ1-3

CDR3: CASSHTGGSYEQYF
V: TRBV5-4
size: NA
J: TRBJ2-7

CDR3: CASSLMGGGAQYF
V: TRBV11-3
size: NA
J: TRBJ2-5

CDR3: CASSLREANYGYTF
V: TRBV7-2
size: NA
J: TRBJ1-2

CDR3: CASSLEPGGSYEQYF
V: TRBV7-2
size: NA
J: TRBJ2-7

CDR3: CSVAGLAGMTSTDTQYF
V: TRBV29-1
size: once
J: TRBJ2-3

CDR3: CATRTGDTGELFF
V: TRBV15
size: once
J: TRBJ2-2

CDR3: CAISESPPSYQETQYF
V: TRBV10-3
size: NA
J: TRBJ2-5

CDR3: CASTQQRQASNQPQHF
V: TRBV19
size: NA
J: TRBJ1-5

CDR3: CASSRDSHSYEQYF
V: TRBV5-4
size: NA
J: TRBJ2-7

CDR3: CASSVALGEQYF
V: TRBV9
size: NA
J: TRBJ2-7

CDR3: CASHDRIYEQYF
V: TRBV28
size: NA
J: TRBJ2-7

CDR3: CATKTTTSGRSYEQYF
V: TRBV7-9
size: NA
J: TRBJ2-7

CDR3: CASSRGTGDTTNYGHTF
V: TRBV18
size: NA
J: TRBJ1-2

CDR3: CASSSKTGTLAKNIQYF
V: TRBV7-9
size: NA
J: TRBJ2-4

CDR3: CASSLETLSGNTIYF
V: TRBV5-1
size: NA
J: TRBJ1-3

CDR3: CASSLTGELTNEKLFF
V: TRBV27
size: NA
J: TRBJ1-4

CDR3: CAISDPSGSDNTGELFF
V: TRBV10-3
size: NA
J: TRBJ2-2

CDR3: CASRPGTGGSEAFF
V: TRBV10-2
size: once
J: TRBJ1-1

CDR3: CASSTGTSVYYEQYF
V: TRBV6-5
size: NA
J: TRBJ2-7

CDR3: CASSFSGGRSHNEQFF
V: TRBV28
size: NA
J: TRBJ2-1

CDR3: CASSFQWETQYF
V: TRBV7-9
size: NA
J: TRBJ2-5

CDR3: CASSNRDDNEQFF
V: TRBV7-3
size: NA
J: TRBJ2-1

CDR3: CASSFYSETYEQYF
V: TRBV28
size: few
J: TRBJ2-7

CDR3: CASSPGHLYEQYF
V: TRBV18
size: NA
J: TRBJ2-7

CDR3: CASSLPGDFYGYTF
V: TRBV28
size: NA
J: TRBJ1-2

CDR3: CASSSDGPSKKQYF
V: TRBV28
size: NA
J: TRBJ2-7

CDR3: CASSKGFRYEQYF
V: TRBV5-6
size: NA
J: TRBJ2-7

CDR3: CASSVKGNTEAFF
V: TRBV9
size: NA
J: TRBJ1-1

CDR3: CASTPGTREEDEQYF
V: TRBV27
size: NA
J: TRBJ2-7

CDR3: CASRRQGKGPQHF
V: TRBV6-5
size: NA
J: TRBJ1-5

CDR3: CASSARGSGVYSGELFF
V: TRBV6-1
size: NA
J: TRBJ2-2

CDR3: CASSEFSSPGTHYEQYF
V: TRBV2
size: NA
J: TRBJ2-7

CDR3: CASSLLRGSQEKLFF
V: TRBV7-8
size: NA
J: TRBJ1-4

CDR3: CASSVNPGLDGINGYTF
V: TRBV9
size: NA
J: TRBJ1-2

CDR3: CASSSGLAGNTDTQYF
V: TRBV28
size: NA
J: TRBJ2-3

CDR3: CASSLFRVGTGELFF
V: TRBV27
size: NA
J: TRBJ2-2

CDR3: CASSRPHGYTGELFF
V: TRBV5-6
size: once
J: TRBJ2-2

CDR3: CASSVRDRSSYNEQFF
V: TRBV6-1
size: NA
J: TRBJ2-1

CDR3: CASSLTGRGQFF
V: TRBV28
size: once
J: TRBJ2-1

CDR3: CASSVDTTDTQYF
V: TRBV9
size: NA
J: TRBJ2-3

CDR3: CASSTALYNEQFF
V: TRBV19
size: once
J: TRBJ2-1

CDR3: CASSPYASYEQYF
V: TRBV7-3
size: NA
J: TRBJ2-7

CDR3: CASSLTRRGKTIGNEQFF
V: TRBV28
size: once
J: TRBJ2-1

CDR3: CASGALATEAFF
V: TRBV6-5
size: NA
J: TRBJ1-1

CDR3: CSVLTEPYEQYF
V: TRBV29-1
size: NA
J: TRBJ2-7

CDR3: CASSWARDRGYLGTEAFF
V: TRBV5-4
size: NA
J: TRBJ1-1

CDR3: CASRSLAVGTDTQYF
V: TRBV28
size: NA
J: TRBJ2-3